The clone carrying this TCR beta chain has ten or more counts. Its target is not known. V lost 0 bases, J lost 0 bases, and 4 bases stayed unmatched. CDR3 length: 16 amino acids. Germline V gene sequence: CDR1 LNHNV, CDR2 YYDKDF (reference sequence). Preparation of TCR beta libraries was done by quantitative 5'-RACE with molecular barcodes. TCRdb reprocessed the 5' RACE reads with MiXCR, giving one entry per CDR3 protein. The sample shows 800,000 to 900,000 distinct CDR3 sequences, about an eighth of them seen only once. These data originate in a study of CD8 T cells in ankylosing spondylitis. Whole-study findings and limits: Researchers reportedly found disease-linked clones significantly enriched in matched ankylosing spondylitis synovial fluid. Ankylosing spondylitis blood appeared to be characterized by a TCR beta motif of fewer than ten highly homologous variants. In synovial fluid and blood from reactive arthritis, some motif variants were previously reported. A CD8+ phenotype characterized the disease-linked clones, which were relatively rare in peripheral blood.

Sequencing was performed on blood, either unsorted or a sorted T cell fraction (not recorded which). The gene calls are TRBV15 and TRBJ2-7, with 8 bases that match TRBD1. This clonotype originated in a male donor with ankylosing spondylitis. The CDR3 protein is CATSRDYTGGSYEQYF. The CDR3 DNA reads as TGTGCCACCAGCAGAGATTACACAGGGGGCTCCTACGAGCAGTACTTC. Using reference TRBV15 and TRBJ2-7 for the parts outside the CDR3, the full variable domain is DAMVIQNPRYQVTQFGKPVTLSCSQTLNHNVMYWYQQKSSQAPKLLFHYYDKDFNNEADTPDNFQSRRPNTSFCFLDIRSPGLGDTAMYLCATSRDYTGGSYEQYFGPGTRLTVT.